This TCR beta chain is drawn from a study of CD8 T cells in ankylosing spondylitis. The study, taken as a whole, reports: CD8+ disease-linked clones were present at relatively low frequencies in blood. Previously reported in reactive arthritis synovial fluid and blood were some of the motif variants. In ankylosing spondylitis blood, a motif of seven or eight highly homologous TCR beta variants appeared characteristic.

Germline CDR1 is DFQATT and CDR2 is SNEGSKA (reference sequence). Trimming took 2 bases from V and 2 from J; bases not matched to a gene: 2. The CDR3 sequence is 15 residues long. This clonotype has just a few counts. The antigen remains undetermined. For TCR beta, libraries came from quantitative 5'-RACE with molecular barcodes. Each CDR3 protein is one row after TCRdb ran MiXCR on the 5' RACE reads. The sample holds about 540,000 distinct CDR3 sequences, over 9.5% seen once. Sequenced: blood, either unsorted or a sorted T cell fraction (not recorded which). The TCR was taken from a male donor with ankylosing spondylitis. The chain has TRBV20-1 and TRBJ2-2; 10 bases agree with TRBD2. CDR3: CSARRTSGNTGELFF. The CDR3 coding sequence is TGCAGTGCTAGACGGACTAGCGGAAACACCGGGGAGCTGTTTTTT.